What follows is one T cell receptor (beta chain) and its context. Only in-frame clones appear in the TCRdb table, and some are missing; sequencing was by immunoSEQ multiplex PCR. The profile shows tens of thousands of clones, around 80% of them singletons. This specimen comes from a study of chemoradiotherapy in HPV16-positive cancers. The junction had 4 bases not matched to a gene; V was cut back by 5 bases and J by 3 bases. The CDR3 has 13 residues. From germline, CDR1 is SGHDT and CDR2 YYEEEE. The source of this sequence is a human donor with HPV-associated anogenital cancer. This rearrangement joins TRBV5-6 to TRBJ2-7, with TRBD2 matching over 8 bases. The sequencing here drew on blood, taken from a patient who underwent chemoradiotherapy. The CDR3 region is CASSRGGFYEQYF. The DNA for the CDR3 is TGTGCCAGCAGTCGGGGGGGGTTCTACGAGCAGTACTTC.